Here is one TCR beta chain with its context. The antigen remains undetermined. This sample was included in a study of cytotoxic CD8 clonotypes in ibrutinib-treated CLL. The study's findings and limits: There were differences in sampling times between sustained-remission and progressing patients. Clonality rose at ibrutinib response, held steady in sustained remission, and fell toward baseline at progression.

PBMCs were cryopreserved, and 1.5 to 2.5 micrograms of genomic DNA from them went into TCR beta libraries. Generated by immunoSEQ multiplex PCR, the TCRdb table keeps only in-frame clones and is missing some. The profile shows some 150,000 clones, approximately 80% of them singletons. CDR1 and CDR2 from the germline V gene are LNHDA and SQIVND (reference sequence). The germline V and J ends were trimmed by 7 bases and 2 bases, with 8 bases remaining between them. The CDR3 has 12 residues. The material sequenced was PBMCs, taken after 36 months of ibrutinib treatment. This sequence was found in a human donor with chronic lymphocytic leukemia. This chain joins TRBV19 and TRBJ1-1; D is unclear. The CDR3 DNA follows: TGTGCCAGTACCGGGCCCAACACTGAAGCTTTCTTT. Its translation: CASTGPNTEAFF.